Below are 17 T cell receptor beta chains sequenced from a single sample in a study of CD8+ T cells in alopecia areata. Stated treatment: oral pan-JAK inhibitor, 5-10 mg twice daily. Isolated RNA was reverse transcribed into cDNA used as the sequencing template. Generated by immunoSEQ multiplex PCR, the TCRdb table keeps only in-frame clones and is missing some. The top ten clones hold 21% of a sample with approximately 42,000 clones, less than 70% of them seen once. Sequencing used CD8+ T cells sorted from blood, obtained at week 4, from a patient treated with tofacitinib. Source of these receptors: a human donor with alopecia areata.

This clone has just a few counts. The CDR3 protein is CASTQSRPGELFF. The DNA of the CDR3 is TGTGCCAGCACCCAAAGCCGTCCCGGGGAGCTGTTTTTT. The chain employs TRBV7-2 and TRBJ2-2; D uncertain. The CDR3 is 13 amino acids. V lost 7 bases and J lost 6, with 12 bases in between. Germline CDR1 and CDR2: SGHTA and FQGNSA.

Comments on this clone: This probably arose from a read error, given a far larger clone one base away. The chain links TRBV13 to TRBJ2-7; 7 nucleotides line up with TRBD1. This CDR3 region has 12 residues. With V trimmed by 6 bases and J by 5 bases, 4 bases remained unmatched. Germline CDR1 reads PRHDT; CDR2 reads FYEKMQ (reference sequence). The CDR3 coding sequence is TGTGCCAGCAGAAAAGGGGGCCACGAGCAGTACTTC. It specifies CASRKGGHEQYF.

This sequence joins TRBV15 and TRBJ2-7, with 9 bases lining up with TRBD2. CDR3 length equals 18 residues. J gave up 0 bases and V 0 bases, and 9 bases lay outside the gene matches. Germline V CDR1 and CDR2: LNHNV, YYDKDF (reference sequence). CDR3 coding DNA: TGTGCCACCAGCAGAGACGCCGAGGCTAGCGGGGACTCCTACGAGCAGTACTTC. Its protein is CATSRDAEASGDSYEQYF. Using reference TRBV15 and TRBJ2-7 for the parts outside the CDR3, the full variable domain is DAMVIQNPRYQVTQFGKPVTLSCSQTLNHNVMYWYQQKSSQAPKLLFHYYDKDFNNEADTPDNFQSRRPNTSFCFLDIRSPGLGDTAMYLCATSRDAEASGDSYEQYFGPGTRLTVT.

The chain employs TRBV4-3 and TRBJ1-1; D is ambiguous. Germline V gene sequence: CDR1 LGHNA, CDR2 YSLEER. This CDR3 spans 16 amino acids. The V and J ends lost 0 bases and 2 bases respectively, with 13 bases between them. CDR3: CASSQDYGQINTEAFF. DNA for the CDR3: TGCGCCAGCAGCCAAGATTACGGGCAGATTAACACTGAAGCTTTCTTT.

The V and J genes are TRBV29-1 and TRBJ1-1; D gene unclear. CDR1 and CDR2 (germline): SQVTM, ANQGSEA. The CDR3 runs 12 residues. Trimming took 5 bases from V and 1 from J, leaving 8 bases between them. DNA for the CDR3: TGCAGCGTTATAAGTCCGAACACTGAAGCTTTCTTT. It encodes CSVISPNTEAFF.

The CDR3 loop reads CASSPPGGRYNEQFF. CDR3 bases: TGTGCCAGTAGTCCCCCAGGGGGCCGTTACAATGAGCAGTTCTTC. The V call is TRBV19, the J call TRBJ2-1; TRBD1 agrees at 8 bases. This CDR3 has 15 residues. The V segment lost 5 bases and the J segment 4 bases; nucleotides outside the gene matches: 7. Per germline, CDR1 LNHDA and CDR2 SQIVND (reference sequence).

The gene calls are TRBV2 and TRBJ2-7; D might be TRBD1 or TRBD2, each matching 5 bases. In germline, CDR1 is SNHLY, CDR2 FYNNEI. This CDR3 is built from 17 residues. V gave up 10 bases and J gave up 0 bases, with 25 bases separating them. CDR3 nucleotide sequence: TGTGCCACCCTGGGGGTGGAGGCAGACCAAACCTCCTACGAGCAGTACTTC. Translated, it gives CATLGVEADQTSYEQYF. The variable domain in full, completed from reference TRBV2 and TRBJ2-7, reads EPEVTQTPSHQVTQMGQEVILRCVPISNHLYFYWYRQILGQKVEFLVSFYNNEISEKSEIFDDQFSVERPDGSNFTLKIRSTKLEDSAMYFCATLGVEADQTSYEQYFGPGTRLTVT.

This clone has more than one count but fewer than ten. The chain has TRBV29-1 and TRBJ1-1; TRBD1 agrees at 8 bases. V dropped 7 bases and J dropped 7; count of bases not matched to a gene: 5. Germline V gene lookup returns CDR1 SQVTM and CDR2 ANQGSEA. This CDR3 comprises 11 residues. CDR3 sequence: CSATGVDEAFF. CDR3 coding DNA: TGCAGCGCGACAGGGGTTGATGAAGCTTTCTTT. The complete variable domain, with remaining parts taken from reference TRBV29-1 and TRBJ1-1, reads SAVISQKPSRDICQRGTSLTIQCQVDSQVTMMFWYRQQPGQSLTLIATANQGSEATYESGFVIDKFPISRPNLTFSTLTVSNMSPEDSSIYLCSATGVDEAFFGQGTRLTVV.

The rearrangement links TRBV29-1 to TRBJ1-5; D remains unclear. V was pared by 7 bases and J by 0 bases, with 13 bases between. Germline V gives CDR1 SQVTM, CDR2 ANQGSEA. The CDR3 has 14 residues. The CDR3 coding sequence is TGCAGCGCCTTATATGGAAGTAGCAATCAGCCCCAGCATTTT. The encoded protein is CSALYGSSNQPQHF.

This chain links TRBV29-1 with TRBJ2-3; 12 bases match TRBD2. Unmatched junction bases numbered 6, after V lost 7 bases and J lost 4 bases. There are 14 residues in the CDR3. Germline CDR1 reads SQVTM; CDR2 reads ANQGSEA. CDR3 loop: CSACLAGGPDTQYF. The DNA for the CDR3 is TGCAGCGCCTGCCTAGCGGGGGGGCCAGATACGCAGTATTTT.

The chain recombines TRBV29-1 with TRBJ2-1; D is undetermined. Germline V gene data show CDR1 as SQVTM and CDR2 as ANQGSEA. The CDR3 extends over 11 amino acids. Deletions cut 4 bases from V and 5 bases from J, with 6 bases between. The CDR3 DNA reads TGCAGCGTTGGACGGAACAATGAGCAGTTCTTC. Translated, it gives CSVGRNNEQFF.

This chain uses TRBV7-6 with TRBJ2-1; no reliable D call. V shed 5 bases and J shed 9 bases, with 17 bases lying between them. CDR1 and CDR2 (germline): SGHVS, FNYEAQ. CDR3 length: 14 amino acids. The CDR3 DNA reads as TGTGCCAGCAGCGGAAAACTCGGGTCAGTTGAGCAGTTCTTC. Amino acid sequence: CASSGKLGSVEQFF.

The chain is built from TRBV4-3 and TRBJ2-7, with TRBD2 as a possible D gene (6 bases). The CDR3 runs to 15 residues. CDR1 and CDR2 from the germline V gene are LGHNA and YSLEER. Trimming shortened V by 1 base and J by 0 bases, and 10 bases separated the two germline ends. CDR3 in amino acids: CASSQARDSSYEQYF. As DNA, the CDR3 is TGCGCCAGCAGCCAAGCCCGGGACTCCTCCTACGAGCAGTACTTC.

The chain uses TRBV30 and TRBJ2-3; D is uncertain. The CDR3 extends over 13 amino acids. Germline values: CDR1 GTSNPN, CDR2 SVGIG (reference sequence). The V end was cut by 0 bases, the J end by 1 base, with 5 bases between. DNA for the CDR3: TGTGCCTGGAGTGTGGACGGCACAGATACGCAGTATTTT. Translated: CAWSVDGTDTQYF.

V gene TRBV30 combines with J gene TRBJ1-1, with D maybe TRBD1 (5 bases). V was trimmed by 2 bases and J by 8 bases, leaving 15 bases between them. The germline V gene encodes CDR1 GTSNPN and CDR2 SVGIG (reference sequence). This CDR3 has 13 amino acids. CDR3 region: CAWSLLGQSEAFF. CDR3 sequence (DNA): TGTGCCTGGAGTCTGTTGGGGCAATCCGAAGCTTTCTTT.

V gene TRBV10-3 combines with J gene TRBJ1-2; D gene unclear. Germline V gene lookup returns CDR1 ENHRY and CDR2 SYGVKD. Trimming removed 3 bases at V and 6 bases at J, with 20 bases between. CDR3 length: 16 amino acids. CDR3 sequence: CAISDQAQPPPDGYTF. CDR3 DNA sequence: TGTGCCATCAGTGATCAAGCCCAACCACCCCCTGATGGCTACACCTTC.

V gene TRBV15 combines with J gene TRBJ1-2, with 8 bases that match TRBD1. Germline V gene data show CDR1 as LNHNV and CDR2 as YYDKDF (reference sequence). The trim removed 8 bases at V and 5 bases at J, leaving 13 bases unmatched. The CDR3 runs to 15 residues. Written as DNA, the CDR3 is TGTGCCACCGGCCCAGAGAGGACAGGGCTTTATGGCTACACCTTC. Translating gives CATGPERTGLYGYTF.